This T cell receptor (beta chain) was obtained from a study of blood T cell repertoires in COVID-19. The overall study: COVID-19 samples from acute and convalescent phases originated in the United States, Italy and Spain. The cDNA or gDNA used as material had been derived from T cells, B-cell-depleted T cells, or PBMCs.

Participants spanned ages roughly 18 to 90 years and resided in 20 to 30 US areas. Per the authors' pipeline: How many nucleated cells were present was estimated from reference gene primer amplification. Assay: immunoSEQ multiplex PCR; the TCRdb copy retains only in-frame clones and omits some. That table furnishes V, J and clone size, whereas the DNA furnished D and trimming. The repertoire holds approximately 260,000 clones, with roughly 81% as singletons. The V end was cut by 4 bases, the J end by 1 base, with 7 bases between. The CDR3 is 13 residues long. The germline CDR1 and CDR2 sequences are LNHNV and YYDKDF (reference sequence).

The TCR comes from a woman aged 45-65 years who had been exposed to COVID-19. Sequencing was carried out using PBMCs or T cells enriched from blood (not recorded which). This rearrangement joins TRBV15 to TRBJ1-1, with a tentative D call TRBD1 (5 bases). The CDR3 here is CATSTQGNTEAFF. CDR3 nucleotides: TGTGCCACCAGCACGCAGGGGAACACTGAAGCTTTCTTT.